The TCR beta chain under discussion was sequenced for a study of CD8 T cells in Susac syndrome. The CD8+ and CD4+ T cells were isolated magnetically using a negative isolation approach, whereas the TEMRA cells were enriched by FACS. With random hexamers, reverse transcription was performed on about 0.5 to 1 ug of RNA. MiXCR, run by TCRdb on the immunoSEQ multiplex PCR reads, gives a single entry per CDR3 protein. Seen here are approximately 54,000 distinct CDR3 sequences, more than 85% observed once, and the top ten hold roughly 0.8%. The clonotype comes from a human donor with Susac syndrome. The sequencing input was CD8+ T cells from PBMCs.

The CDR3 spells CASSITGELFF. The CDR3 region has the DNA TGTGCCAGCAGTATAACCGGGGAGCTGTTTTTT. V usage is TRBV9 and J usage is TRBJ2-2; D gene ambiguous. CDR1 and CDR2 from the germline V gene are SGDLS and YYNGEE. Trimming removed 5 bases at V and 5 bases at J, with 4 bases between. The CDR3 runs to 11 residues. The variable domain in full, with the rest retrieved from reference TRBV9 and TRBJ2-2, is DSGVTQTPKHLITATGQRVTLRCSPRSGDLSVYWYQQSLDQGLQFLIQYYNGEERAKGNILERFSAQQFPDLHSELNLSSLELGDSALYFCASSITGELFFGEGSRLTVL.